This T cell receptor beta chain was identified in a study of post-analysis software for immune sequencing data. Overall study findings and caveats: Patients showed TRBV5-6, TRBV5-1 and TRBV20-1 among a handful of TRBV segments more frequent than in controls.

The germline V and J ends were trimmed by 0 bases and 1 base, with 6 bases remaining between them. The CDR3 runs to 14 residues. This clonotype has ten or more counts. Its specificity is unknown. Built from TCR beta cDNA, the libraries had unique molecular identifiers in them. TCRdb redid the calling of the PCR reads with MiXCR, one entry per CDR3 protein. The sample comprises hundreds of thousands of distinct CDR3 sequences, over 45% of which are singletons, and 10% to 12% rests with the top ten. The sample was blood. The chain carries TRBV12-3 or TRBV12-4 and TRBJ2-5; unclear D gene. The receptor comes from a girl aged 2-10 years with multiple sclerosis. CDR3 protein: CASSLAGLQETQYF. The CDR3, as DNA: TGTGCCAGCAGTTTAGCCGGGCTCCAAGAGACCCAGTACTTC.